The 5 T cell receptor beta chains listed next were all sequenced from one sample in a study of cytotoxic CD8 clonotypes in ibrutinib-treated CLL. TCRdb's table, derived via immunoSEQ multiplex PCR, lists solely in-frame clones and lacks some. The top ten hold 7% of the sample, which has about 40,000 clones, about 65% seen once. Specimen: PBMCs, collected at disease progression, from a patient treated with ibrutinib. All receptors come from a human donor with chronic lymphocytic leukemia.

The chain is built from TRBV5-1 and TRBJ2-7, with 8 bases aligning to TRBD1. The CDR3 spans 15 residues. CDR1 SGHRS and CDR2 YFSETQ come from the germline V gene. The junction had 11 bases not matched to a gene; V was cut back by 4 bases and J by 5 bases. Written as DNA, the CDR3 is TGCGCCAGCAGCCCTATTGGAGGACAGGGCCACGAGCAGTACTTC. It specifies CASSPIGGQGHEQYF. Full variable domain (remainder filled in from reference TRBV5-1 and TRBJ2-7): KAGVTQTPRYLIKTRGQQVTLSCSPISGHRSVSWYQQTPGQGLQFLFEYFSETQRNKGNFPGRFSGRQFSNSRSEMNVSTLELGDSALYLCASSPIGGQGHEQYFGPGTRLTVT.

The V gene is TRBV10-3, the J gene TRBJ2-1; 8 bases map to TRBD2. V trimming: 4 bases; J trimming: 2 bases; junction bases outside the gene matches: 1. CDR3 size: 14 residues. Germline V gene data show CDR1 as ENHRY and CDR2 as SYGVKD. DNA of the CDR3: TGTGCCATCAGTGGGGGACTAGCCTACAATGAGCAGTTCTTC. The encoded protein is CAISGGLAYNEQFF.

The CDR3 DNA reads TGCAGCGTCGCAACCACCGGGACAGGAACCTACGAGCAGTACTTC. This gives the protein CSVATTGTGTYEQYF. V and J are TRBV29-1 and TRBJ2-7, with TRBD1 identical over 8 bases. In germline, CDR1 is SQVTM, CDR2 ANQGSEA. V was pared by 6 bases and J by 2 bases, with 12 bases of the junction left unmatched. CDR3 length: 15 residues.

The genes are TRBV14 and TRBJ2-7; 8 nucleotides line up with TRBD1. In germline, CDR1 is SGHDN, CDR2 FVKESK. This CDR3 region has 13 residues. V was pared by 4 bases and J by 2 bases, with 1 base of the junction left unmatched. CDR3 nucleotides: TGTGCCAGCAGCCCGGACAGGGCCTACGAGCAGTACTTC. Its translation: CASSPDRAYEQYF.

This chain joins TRBV7-9 and TRBJ2-4; 9 bases are a match to TRBD2. Germline values: CDR1 SEHNR, CDR2 FQNEAQ (reference sequence). V was pared by 2 bases and J by 4 bases, with 3 bases of the junction left unmatched. This CDR3 is built from 15 residues. The CDR3 spells CASSLTAGGKNIQYF. The CDR3 DNA sequence: TGTGCCAGCAGCTTAACGGCGGGAGGGAAAAACATTCAGTACTTC.